Following are 24 T cell receptor beta chains from one sample sequenced in a study of blood T cells in healthy people across ages. A sample-barcoded 5' primer and a J-beta primer mix were used in a second PCR of roughly 7 to 11 cycles. One entry per CDR3 protein results from TCRdb running MiXCR on the 5' RACE reads. The table lists approximately 1.5 million distinct CDR3 sequences, about 32% of them singletons. Sequencing was performed on blood. The receptors come from a woman aged 30 to 39 in good health.

The chain is built from TRBV13 and TRBJ2-7, with 9 bases identical to TRBD2. This CDR3 contains 16 residues. J gave up 5 bases and V 5 bases, and 13 bases lay outside the gene matches. The germline gives CDR1 PRHDT, CDR2 FYEKMQ (reference sequence). The CDR3 nucleotides are TGTGCCAGCAGCCTACGTAAAAGCGGGGGGAACCACGAGCAGTACTTC. Its protein is CASSLRKSGGNHEQYF.

The chain couples TRBV20-1 to TRBJ2-1, with D unclear. Germline CDR1 is DFQATT and CDR2 is SNEGSKA (reference sequence). The CDR3 runs 14 residues. Between the trimmed V and J ends, which lost 3 bases and 7 bases, there was a span of 16 bases. CDR3 amino acids: CSASPGERLNEQFF. CDR3 nucleotides: TGCAGTGCTAGTCCCGGAGAACGATTGAATGAGCAGTTCTTC.

In this sample, this clonotype turned up once. This may come from a read error, since a much larger clone is one base off. Written as DNA, the CDR3 is TGCAGCATTGAGGGACTAGCGGGAGACGAGCAGTACTTC. It encodes CSIEGLAGDEQYF. J is TRBJ2-7 and V is TRBV29-1, with 14 bases lining up with TRBD2. This CDR3 is 13 amino acids long. Germline V CDR1 and CDR2: SQVTM, ANQGSEA.

This clonotype was seen more than once but under ten times. This chain uses TRBV24-1 with TRBJ2-1; 7 bases map to TRBD2. Trimming cost V 5 bases and J 1 base; bases outside gene matches: 7. Germline CDR1 is KGHDR and CDR2 is SFDVKD. The CDR3 has 16 amino acids. CDR3 bases: TGTGCCACCAGTGCCCTAGCGGCCGGTTCCTACAATGAGCAGTTCTTC. It is translated as CATSALAAGSYNEQFF.

V usage is TRBV20-1 and J usage is TRBJ1-5; unclear D gene. Per germline, CDR1 DFQATT and CDR2 SNEGSKA (reference sequence). CDR3 length: 18 residues. Trimming pared 0 bases from V and 3 bases from J, leaving 21 bases between. This CDR3 reads CSARDQVWTSPYNQPQHF. The CDR3 nucleotides are TGCAGTGCTAGAGATCAAGTTTGGACGAGCCCATACAATCAGCCCCAGCATTTT.

The chain uses TRBV10-3 and TRBJ1-2; D perhaps matches TRBD1 (5 bases). Trimming took 0 bases from V and 2 from J, leaving 10 bases between them. CDR3 size: 15 residues. Germline-derived CDR1 and CDR2 are ENHRY and SYGVKD. CDR3 nucleotide sequence: TGTGCCATCAGTGAGTCGGGGGGACGGAACTATGGCTACACCTTC. Protein sequence: CAISESGGRNYGYTF.

The chain links TRBV2 to TRBJ2-4; D is undetermined. The CDR3 sequence is 15 residues long. The V end was cut by 4 bases, the J end by 4 bases, with 14 bases between. Germline CDR1 SNHLY, CDR2 FYNNEI. The CDR3 region has the DNA TGTGCCAGCAGTGGGGAACTGATGTATAAAAACATTCAGTACTTC. The encoded protein is CASSGELMYKNIQYF.

The table lists this clonotype with a few counts. This chain uses TRBV7-3 with TRBJ2-7; TRBD2 aligns across 10 bases. This CDR3 spans 16 amino acids. CDR1 is SGHTA and CDR2 is FQGTGA in the germline V gene. The J segment lost 3 bases and the V segment lost 7 bases, leaving 12 bases of the junction unmatched. Here the CDR3 reads CASNRTSGGQYYEQYF. The CDR3 region has the DNA TGTGCCAGCAACCGGACTAGCGGAGGACAATACTACGAGCAGTACTTC.

In its sample, this clonotype was seen once. The chain uses TRBV6-5 and TRBJ2-2, with 7 bases that match TRBD2. Trimming removed 7 bases from V and 5 bases from J; junction bases left unmatched: 4. The CDR3 has 13 amino acids. Germline values: CDR1 MNHEY, CDR2 SVGAGI. The CDR3 here is CASNYGGTGELFF. In nucleotides, the CDR3 is TGTGCCAGCAACTACGGGGGGACCGGGGAGCTGTTTTTT.

Turning to this clonotype: No DNA is shown, since the ends of the CDR3 on it are uncertain; the CDR3 is the one TCRdb lists. The V gene is TRBV7-9, the J gene TRBJ2-3; the D segment call TRBD2 is taken from the table without a DNA check. Germline V gene sequence: CDR1 SEHNR, CDR2 FQNEAQ (reference sequence). The CDR3 length equals 14 residues, ends included. The CDR3 is CASSFGGGTDTQCF.

The table lists this clonotype with a few counts. J is TRBJ2-7 and V is TRBV30, with TRBD1 identical over 9 bases. Germline V gives CDR1 GTSNPN, CDR2 SVGIG (reference sequence). This CDR3 has 17 residues. The V and J ends lost 2 bases and 2 bases, in that order; junction bases with no gene match: 13. CDR3 in DNA: TGTGCCTGGAGTATTCTAACACAGGGGGCTTCCGCCTACGAGCAGTACTTC. It is translated as CAWSILTQGASAYEQYF.

Only a few counts were recorded for this clonotype. V usage is TRBV3-1 and J usage is TRBJ2-7; tentative D call: TRBD1 (5 bases). The CDR3 loop spans 15 amino acids. V dropped 3 bases and J dropped 3 bases, with 15 bases sitting between them. Germline loops: CDR1 LGHDT, CDR2 YNNKEL (reference sequence). The CDR3 spells CASSQPAAGLYEQYF. DNA of the CDR3: TGTGCCAGCAGCCAGCCGGCGGCAGGGCTCTACGAGCAGTACTTC.

The chain couples TRBV20-1 to TRBJ2-1, with 11 bases fitting TRBD2. CDR1 is DFQATT and CDR2 is SNEGSKA in the germline V gene (reference sequence). The length of the CDR3 is 15 residues. V dropped 1 base and J dropped 6; count of bases not matched to a gene: 5. In nucleotides, the CDR3 is TGCAGTGCTAGAGTTAGCGGGAGGGCCGTCAATGAGCAGTTCTTC. Its protein is CSARVSGRAVNEQFF.

V and J are TRBV14 and TRBJ1-2; unclear D gene. Germline loops: CDR1 SGHDN, CDR2 FVKESK. CDR3 length: 14 residues. V was trimmed by 0 bases and J by 3 bases, leaving 8 bases between them. CDR3 sequence (DNA): TGTGCCAGCAGCCAAGAGGATTGGGACTATGGCTACACCTTC. Amino acid sequence: CASSQEDWDYGYTF.

The chain employs TRBV20-1 and TRBJ1-5; D not resolved. Germline CDR1 is DFQATT and CDR2 is SNEGSKA (reference sequence). V lost 1 base, J lost 4 bases, and 8 bases lay in between. The CDR3 extends over 13 amino acids. The CDR3 DNA sequence: TGCAGTGCTAGAGGGGGTATAAATCAGCCCCAGCATTTT. It translates to CSARGGINQPQHF.

The CDR3 DNA reads as TGTGCCAGCAGGGCTCAAATTGACTACACTGAAGCTTTCTTT. This sequence encodes CASRAQIDYTEAFF. The J gene is TRBJ1-1, the V gene TRBV6-6; D is unresolved. Trimming pared 6 bases from V and 3 bases from J, leaving 14 bases between. The CDR3 runs to 14 residues. Germline CDR1 is MNHNY and CDR2 is SVGAGI (reference sequence).

This clonotype came up many times. This chain uses TRBV4-1 with TRBJ1-2, with no clear D. CDR3 size: 14 residues. Germline loops: CDR1 MGHRA, CDR2 YSYEKL. Deletions cut 6 bases from V and 0 bases from J, with 11 bases between. The CDR3 DNA sequence: TGCGCCAGCAGTCCGGCCCTAGCTAACTATGGCTACACCTTC. As protein: CASSPALANYGYTF.

This clonotype was picked up a small number of times. The CDR3 DNA follows: TGTGCCAGCAGTTTATGGTCTAGCGGGAGCCTATACAATGAGCAGTTCTTC. Translating it yields CASSLWSSGSLYNEQFF. The rearrangement joins TRBV28 to TRBJ2-1; TRBD2 matches 10 bases. CDR3 size: 17 residues. The germline gives CDR1 MDHEN, CDR2 SYDVKM. V was pared by 0 bases and J by 4 bases, with 6 bases of the junction left unmatched.

This clonotype came up a few times. CDR3 region: CASSSRDGRFTDTQYF. The CDR3 DNA follows: TGTGCCAGCAGTTCCCGGGACGGACGTTTCACAGATACGCAGTATTTT. The chain employs TRBV6-2 or TRBV6-3 and TRBJ2-3; D assignment may be TRBD1 or TRBD2 (5 bases each). Germline V gene sequence: CDR1 MNHEY, CDR2 SVGEGT. CDR3 length: 16 amino acids. Trimming shortened V by 4 bases and J by 2 bases, and 16 bases separated the two germline ends.

This CDR3 reads CASNPTDYEQYF. DNA for the CDR3: TGCGCCAGCAACCCCACAGACTACGAGCAGTACTTC. The chain links TRBV5-1 to TRBJ2-7; D uncertain. The CDR3 is made up of 12 amino acids. Trimming pared 6 bases from V and 3 bases from J, leaving 10 bases between. Germline CDR1 SGHRS, CDR2 YFSETQ.

The chain uses TRBV20-1 and TRBJ2-1, with TRBD2 identical over 10 bases. The V gene end was trimmed by 4 bases and the J gene end by 6 bases; junction bases not matched to a gene: 3. The CDR3 runs 13 residues. Germline assignment: CDR1 DFQATT and CDR2 SNEGSKA (reference sequence). CDR3 amino acids: CSAKAGGINEQFF. The CDR3 DNA sequence: TGCAGTGCTAAAGCGGGGGGGATCAATGAGCAGTTCTTC.

This clonotype was seen more than once but under ten times. The chain carries TRBV18 and TRBJ2-1; 8 positions match TRBD1. Trimming took 4 bases from V and 5 from J; bases not matched to a gene: 10. Germline lookup yields CDR1 KGHSH and CDR2 LQKENI. The CDR3 covers 16 residues. CDR3 sequence reads: CASSLYWTGTDNEQFF. As DNA, the CDR3 is TGTGCCAGCTCACTATACTGGACAGGGACCGACAATGAGCAGTTCTTC. Together with reference TRBV18 and TRBJ2-1, the CDR3 gives the full variable domain: NAGVMQNPRHLVRRRGQEARLRCSPMKGHSHVYWYRQLPEEGLKFMVYLQKENIIDESGMPKERFSAEFPKEGPSILRIQQVVRGDSAAYFCASSLYWTGTDNEQFFGPGTRLTVL.

In regard to this clonotype: Relative to the germline gene, one junction end is altered; a read error may explain this. This chain's CDR3 is CSTRGYREEGDGYTF. CDR3 nucleotides: TGCAGTACTAGAGGGTACAGGGAGGAGGGTGATGGCTACACCTTC. The chain uses TRBV20-1 and TRBJ1-2; D perhaps matches TRBD1 (6 bases). Germline loops: CDR1 DFQATT, CDR2 SNEGSKA (reference sequence). This CDR3 comprises 15 residues.

Notes on this clonotype: Its ends do not fully match the called genes, so a read error is possible. The chain links TRBV7-8 to TRBJ2-1; 10 bases are shared with TRBD2. Judging by the DNA end, TRBJ2-7 fits better; the J call may be wrong. The length of the CDR3 is 19 residues. Per the germline V gene, CDR1 is SGHVS and CDR2 is FQNEAQ. The chain's CDR3 is CANSFLASGGRKINYEQYF. CDR3 coding DNA: TGTGCCAACAGCTTCCTCGCTAGCGGGGGAAGAAAGATTAATTACGAGCAGTACTTC.